This T cell receptor (beta chain) was captured in a study of T-cell memory formation after mild COVID-19. One entry per CDR3 protein, called by TCRdb with MiXCR from the 5' RACE reads. This table has 250,000 to 400,000 distinct CDR3 sequences, approximately 14% appearing once. This CDR3 has 16 residues. The trim removed 3 bases at V and 3 bases at J, leaving 6 bases unmatched. Germline V lookup: CDR1 SGHVS, CDR2 FQNEAQ. A few counts support this clonotype. The TCR comes from a young man who had mild COVID-19 (a few samples of this study predate the infection). Cell type and time point are not known. Sequencing input: PBMCs or a T cell subset sorted from them (not recorded which). The chain uses TRBV7-8 and TRBJ2-1; 9 bases fit TRBD2. The CDR3 here is CASSFGRGGLYNEQFF. The CDR3 bases are TGTGCCAGCAGCTTTGGGCGGGGGGGCCTCTACAATGAGCAGTTCTTC.